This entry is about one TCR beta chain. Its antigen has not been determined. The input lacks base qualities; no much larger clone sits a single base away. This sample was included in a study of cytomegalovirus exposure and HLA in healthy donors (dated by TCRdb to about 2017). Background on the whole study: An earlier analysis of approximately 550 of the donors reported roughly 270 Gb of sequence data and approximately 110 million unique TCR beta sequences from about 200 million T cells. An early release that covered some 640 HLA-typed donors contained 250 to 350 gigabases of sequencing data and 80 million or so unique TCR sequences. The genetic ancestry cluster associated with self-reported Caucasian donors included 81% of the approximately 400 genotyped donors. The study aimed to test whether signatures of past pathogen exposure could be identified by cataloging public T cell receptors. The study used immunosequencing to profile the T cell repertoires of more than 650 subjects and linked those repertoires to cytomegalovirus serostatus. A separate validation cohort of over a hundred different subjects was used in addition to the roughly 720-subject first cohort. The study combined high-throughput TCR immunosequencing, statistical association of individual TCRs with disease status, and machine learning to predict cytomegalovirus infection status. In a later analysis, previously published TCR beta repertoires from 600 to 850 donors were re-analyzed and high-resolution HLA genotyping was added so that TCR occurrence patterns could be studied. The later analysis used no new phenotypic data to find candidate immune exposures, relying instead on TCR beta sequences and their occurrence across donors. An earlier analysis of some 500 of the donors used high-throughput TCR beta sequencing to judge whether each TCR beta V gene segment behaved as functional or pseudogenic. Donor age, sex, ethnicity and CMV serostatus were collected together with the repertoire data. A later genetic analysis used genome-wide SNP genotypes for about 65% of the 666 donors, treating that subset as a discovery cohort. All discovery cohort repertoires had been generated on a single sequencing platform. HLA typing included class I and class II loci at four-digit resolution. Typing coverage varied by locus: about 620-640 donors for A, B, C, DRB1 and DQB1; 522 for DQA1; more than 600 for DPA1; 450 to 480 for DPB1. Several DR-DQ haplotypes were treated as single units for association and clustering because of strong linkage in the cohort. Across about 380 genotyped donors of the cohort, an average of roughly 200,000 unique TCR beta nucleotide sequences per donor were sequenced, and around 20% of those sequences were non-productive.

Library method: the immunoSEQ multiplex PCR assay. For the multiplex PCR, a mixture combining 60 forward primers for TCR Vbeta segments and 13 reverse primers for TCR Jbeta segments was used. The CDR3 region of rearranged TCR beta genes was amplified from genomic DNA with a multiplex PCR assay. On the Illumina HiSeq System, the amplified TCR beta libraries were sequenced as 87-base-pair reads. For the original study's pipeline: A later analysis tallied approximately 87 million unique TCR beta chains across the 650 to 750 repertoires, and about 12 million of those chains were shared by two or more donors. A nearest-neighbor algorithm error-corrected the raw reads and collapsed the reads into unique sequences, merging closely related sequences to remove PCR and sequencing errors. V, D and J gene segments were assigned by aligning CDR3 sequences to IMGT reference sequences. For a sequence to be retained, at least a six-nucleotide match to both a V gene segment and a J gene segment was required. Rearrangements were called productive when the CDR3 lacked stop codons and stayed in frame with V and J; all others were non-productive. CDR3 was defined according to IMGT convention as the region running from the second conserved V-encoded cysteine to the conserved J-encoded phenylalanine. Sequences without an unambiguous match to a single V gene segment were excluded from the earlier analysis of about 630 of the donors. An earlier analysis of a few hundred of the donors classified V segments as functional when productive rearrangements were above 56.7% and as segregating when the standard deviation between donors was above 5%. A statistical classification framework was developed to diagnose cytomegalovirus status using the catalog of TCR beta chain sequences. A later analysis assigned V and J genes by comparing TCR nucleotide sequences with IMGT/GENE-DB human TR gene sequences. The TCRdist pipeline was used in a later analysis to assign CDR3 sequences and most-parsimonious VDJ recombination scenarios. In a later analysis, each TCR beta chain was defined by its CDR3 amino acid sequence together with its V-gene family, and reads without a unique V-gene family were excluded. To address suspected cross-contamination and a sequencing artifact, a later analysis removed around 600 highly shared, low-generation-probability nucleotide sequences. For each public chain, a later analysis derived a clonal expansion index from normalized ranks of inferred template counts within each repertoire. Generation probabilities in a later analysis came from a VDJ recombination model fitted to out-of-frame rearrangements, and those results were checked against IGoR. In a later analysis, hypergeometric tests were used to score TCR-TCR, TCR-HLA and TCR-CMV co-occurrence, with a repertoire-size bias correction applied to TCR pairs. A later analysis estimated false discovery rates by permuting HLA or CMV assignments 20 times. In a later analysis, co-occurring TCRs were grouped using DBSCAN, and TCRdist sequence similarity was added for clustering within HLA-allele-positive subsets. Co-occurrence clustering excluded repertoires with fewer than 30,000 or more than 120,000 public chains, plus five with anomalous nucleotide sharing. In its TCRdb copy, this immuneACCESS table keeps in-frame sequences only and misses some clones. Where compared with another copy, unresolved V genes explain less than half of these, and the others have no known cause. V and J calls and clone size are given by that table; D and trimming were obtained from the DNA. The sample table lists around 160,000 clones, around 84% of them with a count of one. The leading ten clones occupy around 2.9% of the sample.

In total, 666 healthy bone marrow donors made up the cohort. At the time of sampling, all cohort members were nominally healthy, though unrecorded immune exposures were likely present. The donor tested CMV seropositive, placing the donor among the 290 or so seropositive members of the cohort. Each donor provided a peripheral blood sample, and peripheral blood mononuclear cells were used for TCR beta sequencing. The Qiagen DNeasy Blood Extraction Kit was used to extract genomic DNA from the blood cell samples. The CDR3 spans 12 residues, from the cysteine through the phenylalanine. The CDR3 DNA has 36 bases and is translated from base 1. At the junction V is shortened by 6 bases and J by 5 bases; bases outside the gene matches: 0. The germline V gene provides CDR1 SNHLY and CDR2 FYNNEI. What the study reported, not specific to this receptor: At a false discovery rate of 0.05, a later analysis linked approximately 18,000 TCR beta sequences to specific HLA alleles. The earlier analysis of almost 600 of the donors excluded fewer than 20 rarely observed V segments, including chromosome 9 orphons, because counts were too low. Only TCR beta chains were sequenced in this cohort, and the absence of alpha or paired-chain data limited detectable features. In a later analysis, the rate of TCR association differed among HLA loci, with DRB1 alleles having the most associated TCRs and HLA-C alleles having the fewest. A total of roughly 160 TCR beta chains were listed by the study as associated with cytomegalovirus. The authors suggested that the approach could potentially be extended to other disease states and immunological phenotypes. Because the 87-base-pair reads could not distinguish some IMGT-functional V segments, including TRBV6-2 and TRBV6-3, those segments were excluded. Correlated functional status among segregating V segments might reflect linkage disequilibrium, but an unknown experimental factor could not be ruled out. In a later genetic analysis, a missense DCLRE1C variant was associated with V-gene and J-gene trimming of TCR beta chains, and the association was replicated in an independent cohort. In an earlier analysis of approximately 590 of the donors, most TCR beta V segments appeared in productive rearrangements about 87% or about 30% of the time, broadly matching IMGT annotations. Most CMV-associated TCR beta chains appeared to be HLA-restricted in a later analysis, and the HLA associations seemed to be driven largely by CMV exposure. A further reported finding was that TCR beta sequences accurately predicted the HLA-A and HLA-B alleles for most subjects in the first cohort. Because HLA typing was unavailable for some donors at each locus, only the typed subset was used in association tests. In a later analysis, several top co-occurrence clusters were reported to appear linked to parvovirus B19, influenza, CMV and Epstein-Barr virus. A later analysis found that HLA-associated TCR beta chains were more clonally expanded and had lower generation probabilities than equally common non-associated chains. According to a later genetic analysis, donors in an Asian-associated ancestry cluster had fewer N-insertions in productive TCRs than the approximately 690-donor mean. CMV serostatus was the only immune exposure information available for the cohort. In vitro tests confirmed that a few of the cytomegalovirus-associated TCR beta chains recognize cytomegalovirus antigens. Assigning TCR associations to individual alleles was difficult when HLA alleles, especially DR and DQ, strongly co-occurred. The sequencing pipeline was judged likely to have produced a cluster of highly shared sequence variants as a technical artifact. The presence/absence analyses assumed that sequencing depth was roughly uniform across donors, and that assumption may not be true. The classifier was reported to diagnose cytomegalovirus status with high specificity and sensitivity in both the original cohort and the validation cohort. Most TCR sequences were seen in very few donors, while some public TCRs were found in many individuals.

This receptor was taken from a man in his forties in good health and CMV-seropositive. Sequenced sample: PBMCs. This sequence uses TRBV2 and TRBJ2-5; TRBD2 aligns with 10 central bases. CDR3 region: CASRGLAETQYF. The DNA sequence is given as TGTGCCAGCAGGGGACTAGCGGAGACCCAGTACTTC. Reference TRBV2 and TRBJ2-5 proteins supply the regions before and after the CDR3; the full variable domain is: EPEVTQTPSHQVTQMGQEVILRCVPISNHLYFYWYRQILGQKVEFLVSFYNNEISEKSEIFDDQFSVERPDGSNFTLKIRSTKLEDSAMYFCASRGLAETQYFGPGTRLLVL.